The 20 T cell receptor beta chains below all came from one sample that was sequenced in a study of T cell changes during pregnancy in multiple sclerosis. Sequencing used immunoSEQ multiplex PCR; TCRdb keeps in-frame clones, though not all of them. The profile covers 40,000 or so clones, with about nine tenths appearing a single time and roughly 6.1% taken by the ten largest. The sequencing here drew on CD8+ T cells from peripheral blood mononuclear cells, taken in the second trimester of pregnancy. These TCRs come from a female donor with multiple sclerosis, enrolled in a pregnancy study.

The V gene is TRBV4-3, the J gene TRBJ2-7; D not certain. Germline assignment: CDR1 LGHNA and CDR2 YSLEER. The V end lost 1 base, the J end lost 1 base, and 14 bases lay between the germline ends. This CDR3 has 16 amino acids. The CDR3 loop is CASSQVRTSPSYEQYF. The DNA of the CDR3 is TGCGCCAGCAGCCAAGTGAGAACCTCACCATCCTACGAGCAGTACTTC.

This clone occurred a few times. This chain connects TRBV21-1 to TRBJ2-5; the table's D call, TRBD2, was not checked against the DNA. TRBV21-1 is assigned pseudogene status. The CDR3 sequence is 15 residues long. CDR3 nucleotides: TGTGCCTCCTTGGGGGCGGGAGGGGGGGGAGAGACCCAGTACTTC. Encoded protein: CASLGAGGGGETQYF.

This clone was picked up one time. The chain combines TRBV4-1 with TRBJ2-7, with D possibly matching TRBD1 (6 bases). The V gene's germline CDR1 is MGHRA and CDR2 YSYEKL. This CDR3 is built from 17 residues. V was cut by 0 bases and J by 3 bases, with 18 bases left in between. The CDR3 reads CASSQEPPITGHYEQYF. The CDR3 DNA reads TGCGCCAGCAGCCAAGAACCCCCGATCACAGGGCACTACGAGCAGTACTTC.

This chain's CDR3 is CASSLQGRDEQFF. DNA of the CDR3: TGTGCCAGCAGCTTACAGGGGCGCGATGAGCAGTTCTTC. The chain combines TRBV7-8 with TRBJ2-1; tentative D call: TRBD1 (6 bases). CDR3 length equals 13 residues. V was trimmed by 2 bases and J by 8 bases, leaving 10 bases between them. Germline loops: CDR1 SGHVS, CDR2 FQNEAQ. The variable domain in full, with the rest retrieved from reference TRBV7-8 and TRBJ2-1, is GAGVSQSPRYKVAKRGQDVALRCDPISGHVSLFWYQQALGQGPEFLTYFQNEAQLDKSGLPSDRFFAERPEGSVSTLKIQRTQQEDSAVYLCASSLQGRDEQFFGPGTRLTVL.

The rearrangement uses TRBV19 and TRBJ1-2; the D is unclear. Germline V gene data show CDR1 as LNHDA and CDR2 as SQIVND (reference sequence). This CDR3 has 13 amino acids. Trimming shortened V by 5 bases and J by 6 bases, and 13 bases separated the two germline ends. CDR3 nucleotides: TGTGCCAGTAGTTTGACTGGCGGAGATGGCTACACCTTC. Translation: CASSLTGGDGYTF.

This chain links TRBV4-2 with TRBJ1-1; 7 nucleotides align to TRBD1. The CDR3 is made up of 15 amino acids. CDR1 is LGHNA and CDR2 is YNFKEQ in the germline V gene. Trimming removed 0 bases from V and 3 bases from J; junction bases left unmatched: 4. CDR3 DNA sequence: TGTGCCAGCAGCCAAGATCTAACAGGGGACACTGAAGCTTTCTTT. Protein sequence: CASSQDLTGDTEAFF.

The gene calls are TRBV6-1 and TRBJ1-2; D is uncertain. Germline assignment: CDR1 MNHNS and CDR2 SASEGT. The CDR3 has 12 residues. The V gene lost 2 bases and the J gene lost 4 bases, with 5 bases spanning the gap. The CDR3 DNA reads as TGTGCCAGCAGTGAATCCCGCTATGGCTACACCTTC. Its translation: CASSESRYGYTF.

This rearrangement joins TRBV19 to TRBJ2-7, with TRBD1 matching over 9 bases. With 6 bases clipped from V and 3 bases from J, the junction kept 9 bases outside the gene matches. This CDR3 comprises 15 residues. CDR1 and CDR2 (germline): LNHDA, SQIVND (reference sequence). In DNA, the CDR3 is TGTGCCAGTAGACAAGGACAGGGGAGGAACTACGAGCAGTACTTC. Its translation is CASRQGQGRNYEQYF.

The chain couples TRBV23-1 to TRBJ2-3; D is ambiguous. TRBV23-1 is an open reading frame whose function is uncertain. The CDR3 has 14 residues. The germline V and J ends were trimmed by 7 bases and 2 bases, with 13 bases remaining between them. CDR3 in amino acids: CASKSKAHTDTQYF. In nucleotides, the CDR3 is TGCGCCAGCAAGTCCAAAGCGCACACAGATACGCAGTATTTT.

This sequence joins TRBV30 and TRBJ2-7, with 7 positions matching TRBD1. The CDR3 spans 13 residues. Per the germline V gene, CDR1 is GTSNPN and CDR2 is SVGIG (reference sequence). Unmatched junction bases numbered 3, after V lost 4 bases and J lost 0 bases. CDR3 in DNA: TGTGCCTGGAAGGGACAGAACTCCTACGAGCAGTACTTC. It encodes CAWKGQNSYEQYF.

The CDR3 nucleotides read TGTGCCAGCAGTTCTAGGGACTTATTCCTCTACGAGCAGTACTTC. It specifies CASSSRDLFLYEQYF. V and J are TRBV27 and TRBJ2-7, with D maybe TRBD2 (6 bases). CDR1 and CDR2 from the germline V gene are MNHEY and SMNVEV (reference sequence). With 4 bases removed from V and 3 bases from J, the gap between germline ends came to 16 bases. There are 15 residues in the CDR3.

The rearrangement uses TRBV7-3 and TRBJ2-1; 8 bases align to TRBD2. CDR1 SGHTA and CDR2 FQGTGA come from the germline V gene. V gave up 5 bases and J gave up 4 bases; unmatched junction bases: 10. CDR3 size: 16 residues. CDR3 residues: CASSAVGTREYNEQFF. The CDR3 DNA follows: TGTGCCAGCAGCGCCGTCGGGACTAGAGAATACAATGAGCAGTTCTTC.

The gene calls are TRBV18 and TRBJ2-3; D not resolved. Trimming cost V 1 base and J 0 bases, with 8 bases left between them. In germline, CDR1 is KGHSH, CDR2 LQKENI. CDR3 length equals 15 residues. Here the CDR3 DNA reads TGTGCCAGCTCACCACAACAATCTAGCACAGATACGCAGTATTTT. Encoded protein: CASSPQQSSTDTQYF. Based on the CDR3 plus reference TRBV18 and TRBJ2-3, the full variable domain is NAGVMQNPRHLVRRRGQEARLRCSPMKGHSHVYWYRQLPEEGLKFMVYLQKENIIDESGMPKERFSAEFPKEGPSILRIQQVVRGDSAAYFCASSPQQSSTDTQYFGPGTRLTVL.

CDR3 coding DNA: TGTGCCAGCAGTAGAAGAAAAGTACGGGGGGGGATAAGCACAGATACGCAGTATTTT. This translates into CASSRRKVRGGISTDTQYF. The chain combines TRBV9 with TRBJ2-3; TRBD2 matches at 8 bases. V was pared by 5 bases and J by 0 bases, with 17 bases of the junction left unmatched. The CDR3 has 19 amino acids. CDR1 is SGDLS and CDR2 is YYNGEE in the germline V gene.

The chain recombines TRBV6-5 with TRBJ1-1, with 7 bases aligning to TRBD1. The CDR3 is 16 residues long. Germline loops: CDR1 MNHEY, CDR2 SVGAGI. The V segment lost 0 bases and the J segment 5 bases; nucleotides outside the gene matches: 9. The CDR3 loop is CASSYSRDRGLTEAFF. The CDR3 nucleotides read TGTGCCAGCAGTTACTCCCGGGACAGAGGTTTGACTGAAGCTTTCTTT.

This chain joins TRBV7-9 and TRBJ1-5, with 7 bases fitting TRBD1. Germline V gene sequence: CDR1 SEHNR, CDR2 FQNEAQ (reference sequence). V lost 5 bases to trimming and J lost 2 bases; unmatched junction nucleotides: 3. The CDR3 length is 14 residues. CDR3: CASSLTGGNQPQHF. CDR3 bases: TGTGCCAGCAGCCTCACAGGGGGCAATCAGCCCCAGCATTTT.

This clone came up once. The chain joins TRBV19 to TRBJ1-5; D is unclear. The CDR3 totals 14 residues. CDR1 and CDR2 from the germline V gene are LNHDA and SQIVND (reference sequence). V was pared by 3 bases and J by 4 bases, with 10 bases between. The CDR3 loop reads CASSMNPVNQPQHF. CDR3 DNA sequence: TGTGCCAGTAGTATGAATCCGGTTAATCAGCCCCAGCATTTT.

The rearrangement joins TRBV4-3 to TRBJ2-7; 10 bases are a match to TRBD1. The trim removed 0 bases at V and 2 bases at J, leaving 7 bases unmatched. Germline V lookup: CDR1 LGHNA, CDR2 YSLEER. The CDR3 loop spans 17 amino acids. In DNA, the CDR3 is TGCGCCAGCAGCCAAGACCCCGGGACAGGGGTAACCTACGAGCAGTACTTC. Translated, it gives CASSQDPGTGVTYEQYF.

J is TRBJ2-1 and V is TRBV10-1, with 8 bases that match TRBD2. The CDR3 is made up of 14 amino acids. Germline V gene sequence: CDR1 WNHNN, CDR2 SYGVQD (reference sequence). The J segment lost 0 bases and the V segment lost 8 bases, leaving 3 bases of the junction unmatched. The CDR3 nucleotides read TGCGCCAGCGGGAGCGGGGGCTCCTACAATGAGCAGTTCTTC. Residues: CASGSGGSYNEQFF.

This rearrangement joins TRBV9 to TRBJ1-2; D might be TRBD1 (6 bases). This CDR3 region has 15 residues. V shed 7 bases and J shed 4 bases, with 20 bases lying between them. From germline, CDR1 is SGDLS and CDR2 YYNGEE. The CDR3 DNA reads TGTGCCAGCGCTGCAGGGGACAATTACATCTATGGCTACACCTTC. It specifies CASAAGDNYIYGYTF.